Below, 10 T cell receptor beta chains from the same sample are listed, as sequenced in a study of T cell repertoires in cytomegalovirus infection. The antigens for these receptors are not known. TCRdb called the reads again in MiXCR, with one record for every CDR3 protein. The table has roughly 920,000 distinct CDR3 sequences, approximately 33% seen once. The starting material was cultured CD8+ T cells from PBMCs, obtained from culture after CMV antigen stimulation. The receptor set was obtained from a human donor in good health (CMV status not recorded). Some clones in this sample may be carry-over from other donors' samples.

This clonotype was recorded many times. The chain has TRBV7-2 and TRBJ2-7; 7 positions match TRBD1. The CDR3 extends over 14 amino acids. From germline, CDR1 is SGHTA and CDR2 FQGNSA. V was pared by 5 bases and J by 0 bases, with 4 bases of the junction left unmatched. The CDR3 region is CASSVDRDSYEQYV. The DNA for the CDR3 is TGTGCCAGCAGCGTCGACAGGGACTCCTACGAGCAGTACGTC.

The J gene is TRBJ2-1, the V gene TRBV9, with a possible D match to TRBD2 (5 bases). Germline assignment: CDR1 SGDLS and CDR2 YYNGEE. The CDR3 has 16 amino acids. The V end was cut by 3 bases, the J end by 0 bases, with 13 bases between. DNA of the CDR3: TGTGCCAGCAGCGCCCCAAGCGGAAGCTCCTACAATGAGCAGTTCTTC. It encodes CASSAPSGSSYNEQFF.

This clonotype is a singleton in its sample. The chain recombines TRBV19 with TRBJ2-1, with a tentative D call TRBD1 (6 bases). CDR1 and CDR2 (germline): LNHDA, SQIVND (reference sequence). The V end lost 5 bases, the J end lost 7 bases, and 18 bases lay between the germline ends. The CDR3 sequence is 15 residues long. CDR3 protein: CASSFSPGAHNEQFF. In DNA, the CDR3 is TGTGCCAGTAGTTTCTCCCCAGGGGCTCATAATGAGCAGTTCTTC. The complete variable domain, with remaining parts taken from reference TRBV19 and TRBJ2-1, reads DGGITQSPKYLFRKEGQNVTLSCEQNLNHDAMYWYRQDPGQGLRLIYYSQIVNDFQKGDIAEGYSVSREKKESFPLTVTSAQKNPTAFYLCASSFSPGAHNEQFFGPGTRLTVL.

The DNA of the CDR3 is TGTGCCAGCAGCTCTTCGGCCCGGGGCAATCAGCCCCAGCATTTT. Translating gives CASSSSARGNQPQHF. The chain recombines TRBV5-5 with TRBJ1-5; D remains ambiguous. CDR1 SGHKS and CDR2 YYEKEE come from the germline V gene (reference sequence). The CDR3 loop spans 15 amino acids. Trimming pared 3 bases from V and 2 bases from J, leaving 12 bases between. Combining the CDR3 with reference TRBV5-5 and TRBJ1-5 gives the whole variable domain DAGVTQSPTHLIKTRGQQVTLRCSPISGHKSVSWYQQVLGQGPQFIFQYYEKEERGRGNFPDRFSARQFPNYSSELNVNALLLGDSALYLCASSSSARGNQPQHFGDGTRLSIL.

In this sample, this clonotype turned up a few times. A much larger clone differs from this one at a single base, so this may be a read error. The CDR3 is CASSPETGELFF. DNA of the CDR3: TGTGCCAGCAGCCCGGAGACCGGGGAGCTGTTTTTT. V usage is TRBV25-1 and J usage is TRBJ2-2; D remains ambiguous. V was clipped by 6 bases and J by 5 bases, with 7 bases between them. The germline CDR1 and CDR2 sequences are MGHDK and SYGVNS. This CDR3 has 12 amino acids.

To note about this clonotype: No conserved phenylalanine or tryptophan is present at the end of the CDR3, so a read error is the likely explanation. The genes are TRBV27 and TRBJ2-1, with 7 positions matching TRBD2. This CDR3 is 15 amino acids long. The V gene's germline CDR1 is MNHEY and CDR2 SMNVEV (reference sequence). The V and J ends lost 6 bases and 0 bases, in that order; junction bases with no gene match: 5. The CDR3 nucleotides are TGTGCCAGCAGCTCAGCGGGGCTCTCCTACAATGAGCAGTTCTCC. This sequence encodes CASSSAGLSYNEQFS.

The J gene is TRBJ1-1, the V gene TRBV19; TRBD1 agrees at 7 bases. The germline gives CDR1 LNHDA, CDR2 SQIVND (reference sequence). The CDR3 runs to 15 residues. V trimming: 1 base; J trimming: 4 bases; junction bases outside the gene matches: 6. The CDR3 region is CASSIAHRGGTEAFF. CDR3 DNA sequence: TGTGCCAGTAGTATAGCCCACAGGGGAGGCACTGAAGCTTTCTTT.

This clonotype was seen a handful of times. The chain combines TRBV20-1 with TRBJ2-1, with 7 bases fitting TRBD1. Germline CDR1 reads DFQATT; CDR2 reads SNEGSKA (reference sequence). J lost 0 bases, V lost 3 bases, and 5 bases had no gene match. The length of the CDR3 is 15 residues. The CDR3: CSASADRDSYNEQFF. The CDR3 coding sequence is TGCAGTGCTAGCGCCGACAGGGACTCCTACAATGAGCAGTTCTTC.

This clonotype was detected a few times. The gene calls are TRBV4-1 and TRBJ2-7; 9 bases align to TRBD1. The CDR3 runs 15 residues. V lost 0 bases to trimming and J lost 4 bases; unmatched junction nucleotides: 4. The germline V gene has CDR1 MGHRA and CDR2 YSYEKL. CDR3 sequence (DNA): TGCGCCAGCAGCCAAGATTTGGACAGGGGATACGAGCAGTACTTC. Translation gives CASSQDLDRGYEQYF.

The chain has TRBV9 and TRBJ1-1; D is uncertain. The CDR3 length is 15 residues. CDR1 is SGDLS and CDR2 is YYNGEE in the germline V gene. V was cut by 2 bases and J by 7 bases, with 18 bases left in between. The CDR3 DNA reads as TGTGCCAGCAGCGTCCGGCTTCGGGAACGGGATGAAGCTTTCTTT. Amino acids: CASSVRLRERDEAFF.